These 24 T cell receptor beta chains came from one sample sequenced in a study of T cell repertoires in cytomegalovirus infection. TCRdb reprocessed the reads with MiXCR, giving one entry per CDR3 protein. The sample gives about 300,000 distinct CDR3 sequences, approximately 10% of which show up once; approximately 2.3% is in the top ten. Sequenced material: PBMCs. These receptors were collected from a human donor in good health (CMV status not recorded). Some clones in this sample may be carry-over from other donors' samples.

This clonotype was observed at least ten times. The chain's CDR3 is CASSPTIEQGTLGNIQYF. CDR3 sequence (DNA): TGTGCCAGCAGCCCCACGATAGAACAGGGAACCCTTGGAAACATTCAGTACTTC. The V gene is TRBV7-9, the J gene TRBJ2-4; D is possibly TRBD1 (6 bases). The V end was cut by 5 bases, the J end by 6 bases, with 26 bases between. Germline V gives CDR1 SEHNR, CDR2 FQNEAQ (reference sequence). The CDR3 runs 18 residues.

This clonotype came up many times. This rearrangement joins TRBV5-1 to TRBJ2-7; D tentatively fits TRBD1 or TRBD2 (5 bases each). This CDR3 has 15 amino acids. Trimming cost V 4 bases and J 0 bases, with 14 bases left between them. Germline V gene sequence: CDR1 SGHRS, CDR2 YFSETQ. CDR3 amino acids: CASSPGTGSSYEQYF. The CDR3 coding sequence is TGCGCCAGCAGCCCAGGGACGGGCAGCTCCTACGAGCAGTACTTC.

This clonotype was recorded at least ten times. The V gene is TRBV20-1, the J gene TRBJ2-7, with D unclear. CDR1 is DFQATT, CDR2 SNEGSKA, per germline (reference sequence). V lost 2 bases to trimming and J lost 2 bases, with 13 bases between them. This CDR3 is built from 14 residues. This CDR3 is CSARPGAGTYEQYV. The CDR3 nucleotides are TGCAGTGCTAGACCGGGTGCCGGTACCTACGAGCAGTACGTC.

This clonotype has ten or more counts. The chain uses TRBV20-1 and TRBJ1-3; D unclear. The V gene's germline CDR1 is DFQATT and CDR2 SNEGSKA (reference sequence). Trimming left V 0 bases short and J 0 bases short, with 15 bases between. This CDR3 is built from 17 residues. The CDR3 here is CSARDPVRPNSGNTIYF. The CDR3 DNA reads TGCAGTGCTAGAGATCCGGTCCGGCCAAACTCTGGAAACACCATATATTTT.

This clonotype came up a few times. The chain carries TRBV29-1 and TRBJ1-2; tentative D call: TRBD1 (5 bases). V was shortened by 3 bases and J by 1 base, with 15 bases between the two germline ends. The CDR3 is 15 amino acids. Germline V gene lookup returns CDR1 SQVTM and CDR2 ANQGSEA. CDR3 coding DNA: TGCAGCGTTGAGAACCAGGGTAGCCTTAACTATGGCTACACCTTC. Translation gives CSVENQGSLNYGYTF.

This clonotype was counted at least ten times. V is TRBV6-6 and J is TRBJ2-7; 8 bases are a match to TRBD2. From germline, CDR1 is MNHNY and CDR2 SVGAGI (reference sequence). V shed 6 bases and J 4 bases; nucleotides not matched to a gene: 8. The CDR3 totals 14 residues. The DNA of the CDR3 is TGTGCCAGCAGCGACGCTGCTAGCGGGTACGAGCAGTACGTC. Protein sequence: CASSDAASGYEQYV.

The chain recombines TRBV14 with TRBJ2-5; D perhaps matches TRBD2 (5 bases). The CDR3 runs to 17 residues. V shed 1 base and J shed 2 bases, with 17 bases lying between them. Germline assignment: CDR1 SGHDN and CDR2 FVKESK. CDR3 region: CASSQVLFIEGQETQYF. CDR3 sequence (DNA): TGTGCCAGCAGCCAAGTTCTCTTTATCGAGGGACAAGAGACCCAGTACTTC.

Regarding this clonotype: It may be a read error: a sequence one base away is much more abundant. The chain has TRBV7-8 and TRBJ2-1, with a tentative D call TRBD1 (5 bases). The CDR3 has 14 amino acids. The germline V gene has CDR1 SGHVS and CDR2 FQNEAQ. The CDR3, as DNA: TGTGCCAGCAGCTTAGCGGCCCAGGACAATGAGCAGCTCTTC. It is translated as CASSLAAQDNEQLF.

This chain joins TRBV14 and TRBJ2-2; D remains unclear. This CDR3 contains 13 residues. V was clipped by 0 bases and J by 6 bases, with 5 bases between them. The germline V gene has CDR1 SGHDN and CDR2 FVKESK. CDR3 in DNA: TGTGCCAGCAGCCAAGACGCGCCCGGGGAGCTGTTTTTT. The encoded protein is CASSQDAPGELFF.

The sample holds many counts of this clonotype. This chain uses TRBV6-6 with TRBJ2-1, with unresolved D. Germline CDR1 is MNHNY and CDR2 is SVGAGI (reference sequence). CDR3 size: 16 residues. V was pared by 0 bases and J by 6 bases, with 15 bases between. The CDR3 DNA reads TGTGCCAGCAGTTACTCGAGTCGGACCGTGCGCAATGAGCAGTTCTTC. Encoded protein: CASSYSSRTVRNEQFF.

This clonotype appeared many times. The chain has TRBV28 and TRBJ2-7, with 7 bases aligning to TRBD1. The CDR3 loop spans 16 amino acids. Looked up from germline, CDR1 is MDHEN and CDR2 is SYDVKM. V gave up 4 bases and J gave up 3 bases; unmatched junction bases: 12. The CDR3 nucleotides read TGTGCCAGCAGTTCAACCTTTCCGGGACAGAACTACGAGCAGTACTTC. Its protein is CASSSTFPGQNYEQYF.

This clonotype has just a few counts. The chain links TRBV6-2 or TRBV6-3 to TRBJ2-7; TRBD1 matches at 7 bases. Germline CDR1 and CDR2: MNHEY and SVGEGT. The V and J ends lost 6 bases and 6 bases, in that order; junction bases with no gene match: 8. The CDR3 contains 13 residues. CDR3 region: CASRGTVTVEQYV. The CDR3 DNA reads as TGTGCCAGCAGAGGGACAGTGACCGTCGAGCAGTACGTC.

This clonotype was found many times. This chain uses TRBV7-2 with TRBJ2-5, with a weak D call TRBD2 (5 bases). Trimming cost V 1 base and J 4 bases, with 10 bases left between them. This CDR3 region has 14 residues. Germline CDR1 is SGHTA and CDR2 is FQGNSA. In nucleotides, the CDR3 is TGTGCCAGCAGCTTAGGTGTGAGGGCAGAGACCCAGTACTTC. This translates into CASSLGVRAETQYF.

This clonotype was observed at least ten times. The chain has TRBV20-1 and TRBJ2-3; D is uncertain. Trimming took 6 bases from V and 2 from J, leaving 9 bases between them. The CDR3 runs to 12 residues. Per germline, CDR1 DFQATT and CDR2 SNEGSKA (reference sequence). The CDR3 loop reads CSAQYYTDTQYF. CDR3 sequence (DNA): TGCAGTGCCCAATACTACACAGATACGCAGTATTTT.

The table lists this clonotype with a few counts. V gene TRBV12-3 or TRBV12-4 combines with J gene TRBJ2-1; D possibly uses TRBD1 or TRBD2 (6 bases each). This CDR3 has 14 amino acids. Between the trimmed V and J ends, which lost 8 bases and 4 bases, there was a span of 15 bases. This CDR3 is CASYGGPHYNEQFF. The CDR3 nucleotides are TGTGCCAGCTACGGGGGCCCCCATTACAATGAGCAGTTCTTC.

The chain links TRBV29-1 to TRBJ2-1; possibly TRBD1 for D (5 bases). V lost 5 bases and J 6 bases, leaving 8 bases between the germline ends. The germline CDR1 and CDR2 sequences are SQVTM and ANQGSEA. CDR3 length: 11 residues. Written as DNA, the CDR3 is TGCAGCGTTCTTAGGGGCAATGAGCAGTTCTTC. It translates to CSVLRGNEQFF.

J is TRBJ2-3 and V is TRBV27, with 14 nucleotides matching TRBD2. The CDR3 runs to 15 residues. Germline values: CDR1 MNHEY, CDR2 SMNVEV (reference sequence). V gave up 8 bases and J gave up 4 bases; unmatched junction bases: 5. The CDR3 DNA follows: TGTGCCAGCTCAAAGACTAGCGGGGGGGCAGATACGCAGTATTTT. Translating it yields CASSKTSGGADTQYF.

This clonotype was seen a handful of times. This rearrangement joins TRBV20-1 to TRBJ2-3, with a tentative D call TRBD2 (7 bases). Germline CDR1 DFQATT, CDR2 SNEGSKA (reference sequence). The CDR3 is 14 residues long. The CDR3 here is CSSIWGGHGDTQYF. CDR3 sequence (DNA): TGCAGCTCTATTTGGGGGGGCCATGGAGATACGCAGTATTTT.

This clonotype was observed many times. This chain uses TRBV6-2 or TRBV6-3 with TRBJ1-5; no definite D call. The CDR3 totals 15 residues. The ends were cut back, 2 bases at V and 7 bases at J, with 15 bases in the middle. Germline loops: CDR1 MNHEY, CDR2 SVGEGT. CDR3: CASSYIQANYQPQHF. The CDR3 coding sequence is TGTGCCAGCAGTTACATCCAAGCAAATTACCAGCCCCAGCATTTT.

This clonotype was seen many times. V is TRBV28 and J is TRBJ2-5, with 10 bases matching TRBD1. The V gene's germline CDR1 is MDHEN and CDR2 SYDVKM. V lost 4 bases, J lost 2 bases, and 4 bases stayed unmatched. This CDR3 is built from 15 residues. The CDR3 DNA reads as TGTGCCAGCAGTTCAGACAGGGGGCGGCAAGAGACCCAGTACTTC. The encoded protein is CASSSDRGRQETQYF.

This clonotype has a count of ten or more. V gene TRBV6-5 combines with J gene TRBJ2-3; D tentatively fits TRBD1 or TRBD2 (5 bases each). The V gene lost 6 bases and the J gene lost 3 bases, with 13 bases spanning the gap. CDR1 is MNHEY, CDR2 SVGAGI, per germline. This CDR3 spans 14 amino acids. CDR3 sequence (DNA): TGTGCCAGCAGGAGGGGAGCCCTGACAGATACGCAGTATTTT. Translation: CASRRGALTDTQYF.

The CDR3 here is CASSFGDWETQYF. Here the CDR3 DNA reads TGTGCCAGCAGTTTCGGGGACTGGGAGACCCAGTACTTC. This chain joins TRBV27 and TRBJ2-5, with a weak D call TRBD2 (6 bases). V lost 3 bases to trimming and J lost 5 bases, with 10 bases between them. Germline-derived CDR1 and CDR2 are MNHEY and SMNVEV (reference sequence). The CDR3 length is 13 residues.

This chain joins TRBV29-1 and TRBJ1-2; no clear D gene. The germline V gene encodes CDR1 SQVTM and CDR2 ANQGSEA. This CDR3 has 13 residues. Trimming cost V 5 bases and J 2 bases, with 12 bases left between them. CDR3 nucleotide sequence: TGCAGCGTTTCCTCGGGAACCAACTATGGCTACACCTTC. Translation: CSVSSGTNYGYTF.

This clonotype was recorded many times. The chain joins TRBV7-2 to TRBJ1-3, with 7 bases that match TRBD1. The CDR3 is 15 residues long. Germline CDR1 is SGHTA and CDR2 is FQGNSA. The junction had 5 bases not matched to a gene; V was cut back by 2 bases and J by 4 bases. This CDR3 is CASSLLQGIGNTIYF. The CDR3 DNA is TGTGCCAGCAGCTTACTACAGGGGATCGGAAACACCATATATTTT.